The present T cell receptor beta chain was sequenced within a study of OX40 agonist ivuxolimab in advanced cancers. Germline V gene data show CDR1 as MNHNS and CDR2 as SASEGT. Trimming removed 11 bases from V and 5 bases from J; junction bases left unmatched: 11. The CDR3 is 14 residues long. Clones were sequenced by immunoSEQ multiplex PCR, and TCRdb holds only the in-frame ones, with some missing. The sample lists about 46,000 clones, 70% to 90% seen once, with 12% in the top ten. This TCR was sampled from an adult with an advanced solid tumor such as melanoma, head and neck, liver or kidney cancer. The specimen was CD4+ or CD8+ T cells sorted from blood, collected in a trial of the OX40 agonist ivuxolimab. V is TRBV6-1 and J is TRBJ2-1, with TRBD1 matching over 8 bases. The CDR3 loop is CAGHRTGPHNEQFF. The CDR3 DNA follows: TGTGCCGGACACCGGACAGGGCCCCACAATGAGCAGTTCTTC.